The 30 T cell receptor beta chains below all came from one sample that was sequenced in a study of tumor and adjacent non-tumor tissue in lung cancer. This sample's RNA came from whole unsorted tissue. The library came from three nested PCR rounds adapted from ARM-PCR protocols. TCRdb fed the multiplex PCR reads into MiXCR, producing one record per CDR3 protein. The sample yields tens of thousands of distinct CDR3 sequences, roughly three fifths seen once. The material sequenced was lung tumor tissue. The receptors shown here come from a man between 45 and 60 years old with non-small cell lung cancer.

V gene TRBV29-1 combines with J gene TRBJ1-2; D unresolved. Trimming pared 3 bases from V and 14 bases from J, leaving 19 bases between. The CDR3 has 12 amino acids. CDR1 is SQVTM, CDR2 ANQGSEA, per germline. The CDR3 DNA follows: TGCAGCGTTGAGGAGGGAGGCTATGACTATACCTTC. Amino acids: CSVEEGGYDYTF.

This clonotype showed up many times. V usage is TRBV5-1 and J usage is TRBJ2-5; D might be TRBD1 or TRBD2, each matching 6 bases. This CDR3 comprises 15 residues. The germline V and J ends were trimmed by 4 bases and 6 bases, with 19 bases remaining between them. Germline V CDR1 and CDR2: SGHRS, YFSETQ. For the CDR3, the DNA is TGCGCCAGCAGCATACAGGGAGGTGGTGGACAGACCCAGTACTTC. Protein: CASSIQGGGGQTQYF.

Worth noting for this clonotype: This may arise from a read error, as a much more abundant clone is one base away. The genes are TRBV5-6 and TRBJ2-1; D possibly corresponds to TRBD1 (6 bases). The CDR3 is 18 residues long. Germline V lookup: CDR1 SGHDT, CDR2 YYEEEE. V lost 3 bases and J lost 0, with 19 bases in between. DNA of the CDR3: TGTGCCAGCAGCTGGGTCAGGGGCAGCACCACCTCCTACAATGAGCAGTTCTTC. The encoded protein is CASSWVRGSTTSYNEQFF.

Notes on this clonotype: Since a much larger clone is just one base distant, this may be a read error. J is TRBJ2-3 and V is TRBV6-2 or TRBV6-3; the match to TRBD1 covers 8 bases. The CDR3 loop spans 14 amino acids. The ends lost 6 bases at V and 5 bases at J; junction bases unmatched: 7. Germline CDR1 is MNHEY and CDR2 is SVGEGT. Here the CDR3 reads CASRDQGQEDTQYF. In DNA, the CDR3 is TGTGCCAGCAGGGATCAGGGACAGGAAGATACGCAGTATTTT.

The gene calls are TRBV6-5 and TRBJ1-2, with D tentatively TRBD1 (6 bases). This CDR3 has 13 amino acids. Trimming cost V 8 bases and J 12 bases, with 22 bases left between them. Germline CDR1 is MNHEY and CDR2 is SVGAGI. CDR3 region: CASGTQGLDGHTF. In nucleotides, the CDR3 is TGTGCCAGCGGAACTCAGGGGTTAGATGGGCACACCTTC.

About this clonotype itself: The conserved phenylalanine or tryptophan normally closing the CDR3 is absent here, so this likely arose from a read error. The V and J genes are TRBV6-6 and TRBJ2-1; 7 bases line up with TRBD2. With 9 bases clipped from V and 11 bases from J, the junction kept 19 bases outside the gene matches. CDR1 is MNHNY, CDR2 SVGAGI, per germline (reference sequence). The CDR3 runs 15 residues. CDR3 DNA sequence: TGTGCCAGTAGCACGAAGTTTGGGGGGGGTAACAAGCAGTTCTAC. Translating gives CASSTKFGGGNKQFY.

Note on this clonotype: This sequence may be a read error, since a much larger clone differs from it by one base. V and J are TRBV5-5 and TRBJ2-3; 9 bases match TRBD2. From germline, CDR1 is SGHKS and CDR2 YYEKEE (reference sequence). This CDR3 comprises 17 residues. The J segment lost 2 bases and the V segment lost 5 bases, leaving 12 bases of the junction unmatched. CDR3 in amino acids: CASSPLSGSPDTDTQYF. DNA for the CDR3: TGTGCCAGCAGTCCCCTTAGCGGGAGTCCTGACACAGATACGCAGTATTTT.

This chain connects TRBV11-1 to TRBJ2-7, with D maybe TRBD1 (6 bases). Germline CDR1 is SGHAT and CDR2 is FQDESV (reference sequence). With 5 bases removed from V and 6 bases from J, the gap between germline ends came to 17 bases. This CDR3 is built from 14 residues. CDR3 residues: CASSPPTDRGEQYF. The CDR3 DNA sequence: TGTGCCAGCAGCCCACCGACGGACAGAGGCGAGCAGTACTTC.

About this clonotype: Without the conserved terminal phenylalanine or tryptophan, this CDR3 likely stems from a read error. The V and J genes are TRBV11-1 and TRBJ1-1; D not resolved. CDR3 length: 13 amino acids. The ends were cut back, 4 bases at V and 5 bases at J, with 11 bases in the middle. Germline CDR1 SGHAT, CDR2 FQDESV (reference sequence). The CDR3 nucleotides read TGTGCCAGCAGCTCATTCGCGGATACTGAAGCTTTCTCT. Translated, it gives CASSSFADTEAFS.

This clonotype showed up just a few times. J is TRBJ2-1 and V is TRBV20-1; D is perhaps TRBD2 (6 bases). V lost 6 bases and J lost 4, with 19 bases in between. Germline assignment: CDR1 DFQATT and CDR2 SNEGSKA (reference sequence). The length of the CDR3 is 15 residues. CDR3 region: CSADSPGEWYNEQFF. The CDR3 DNA is TGCAGTGCGGATTCACCGGGGGAGTGGTACAATGAGCAGTTCTTC.

Many counts were recorded for this clonotype. V gene TRBV20-1 combines with J gene TRBJ2-7, with D possibly matching TRBD1 (6 bases). CDR1 is DFQATT and CDR2 is SNEGSKA in the germline V gene (reference sequence). The V end lost 3 bases, the J end lost 3 bases, and 12 bases lay between the germline ends. The CDR3 has 13 amino acids. The CDR3 sequence is CSARSGTNYEQYF. The CDR3 region has the DNA TGCAGTGCTAGGTCCGGGACAAACTACGAGCAGTACTTC.

Note on this clonotype: An end of the junction differs from the germline gene, which may be a read error. V and J are TRBV11-2 and TRBJ2-1, with a weak D call TRBD2 (6 bases). CDR3 length equals 15 residues. Germline V gene lookup returns CDR1 SGHAT and CDR2 FQNNGV. CDR3 nucleotides: TGTGCCAGCAGCGTAGGTGCTTTCGGGGACTCGTCGCAGCTCTTC. Protein sequence: CASSVGAFGDSSQLF.

V and J are TRBV29-1 and TRBJ2-1, with 8 nucleotides matching TRBD1. This CDR3 comprises 23 residues. Germline CDR1 SQVTM, CDR2 ANQGSEA. V trimming: 0 bases; J trimming: 3 bases; junction bases outside the gene matches: 28. This chain's CDR3 is CSVEDLSGQGKPLPFLVYNEQFF. CDR3 coding DNA: TGCAGCGTTGAAGATCTTAGTGGACAGGGAAAACCCCTCCCCTTCCTCGTCTACAATGAGCAGTTCTTC.

Note on this clonotype: A much larger clone lies a single base off, so this may be a read error. The chain carries TRBV6-6 and TRBJ2-3; TRBD2 might be the D (6 bases). V dropped 7 bases and J dropped 0 bases, with 14 bases sitting between them. This CDR3 comprises 15 residues. The germline V gene encodes CDR1 MNHNY and CDR2 SVGAGI (reference sequence). DNA of the CDR3: TGTGCCAGCAACGACCGCGGGGATAGCACAGATACGCAGTATTTT. Protein sequence: CASNDRGDSTDTQYF.

This clonotype was recorded many times. This chain links TRBV6-1 with TRBJ1-5; D possibly corresponds to TRBD1 (6 bases). The CDR3 length is 16 residues. The V gene lost 5 bases and the J gene lost 6 bases, with 20 bases spanning the gap. Germline V gene sequence: CDR1 MNHNS, CDR2 SASEGT. CDR3 in amino acids: CASSQEGGPWGQPQHF. CDR3 DNA sequence: TGTGCCAGCAGTCAAGAGGGGGGGCCCTGGGGTCAGCCCCAGCATTTT.

Turning to this clonotype: The conserved closing phenylalanine or tryptophan is absent in this CDR3, likely reflecting a read error. J is TRBJ1-2 and V is TRBV10-2; TRBD1 is a possible D gene (5 bases). The CDR3 consists of 13 residues. The germline gives CDR1 WSHSY, CDR2 SAAADI. CDR3 region: CASNDGGSNGYTS. The CDR3 DNA reads as TGCGCCAGCAATGATGGGGGAAGTAATGGGTACACCTCC.

The chain has TRBV30 and TRBJ2-1, with 7 bases aligning to TRBD1. Germline-derived CDR1 and CDR2 are GTSNPN and SVGIG (reference sequence). The CDR3 loop spans 14 amino acids. With 5 bases clipped from V and 2 bases from J, the junction kept 6 bases outside the gene matches. CDR3 residues: CAWRAGTAYNEQFF. The DNA of the CDR3 is TGTGCCTGGCGTGCCGGGACAGCCTACAATGAGCAGTTCTTC.

Points on this clonotype: Since the CDR3 does not end with the conserved phenylalanine or tryptophan, this likely comes from a read error. This rearrangement joins TRBV7-2 to TRBJ2-6; TRBD2 aligns across 8 bases. Germline V gene lookup returns CDR1 SGHTA and CDR2 FQGNSA. The CDR3 sequence is 18 residues long. The CDR3 here is CANSSGVAGPSGANVLTL. The CDR3 DNA reads TGTGCCAACAGCTCAGGGGTAGCGGGACCCTCTGGGGCCAACGTCCTGACTTTA.

A remark on this clonotype: A read error may explain this, as a much larger clone is one base away. The gene calls are TRBV12-3 or TRBV12-4 and TRBJ2-1; 7 bases map to TRBD2. This CDR3 contains 15 residues. CDR3 loop: CASSLDGGIYNEQLF. CDR3 nucleotide sequence: TGTGCCAGCAGTTTAGACGGGGGGATCTACAATGAGCAGCTCTTC.

Regarding this clonotype: A read error may be the cause here, since a much bigger clone is one base away. This sequence joins TRBV6-5 and TRBJ2-1; 8 bases are shared with TRBD2. Germline V gives CDR1 MNHEY, CDR2 SVGAGI. V lost 6 bases, J lost 0 bases, and 4 bases stayed unmatched. CDR3 length: 15 amino acids. As DNA, the CDR3 is TGTGCCAGCAGATATACTAGCGGCTCCTACAATGAGCAGTTCTTC. Translated, it gives CASRYTSGSYNEQFF.

Of note for this clonotype: One end of the junction does not line up with germline, which may come from a read error. V usage is TRBV10-3 and J usage is TRBJ2-7; possible D gene TRBD1, 5 bases. This CDR3 is 15 amino acids long. Germline V gene lookup returns CDR1 ENHRY and CDR2 SYGVKD. Here the CDR3 DNA reads TGTGCCATCAGTGATTCAGGGCCCAAGACCACCGAGCAATACTTC. This gives the protein CAISDSGPKTTEQYF.

With regard to this clonotype: A read error may explain this, as a much larger clone is one base away. The genes are TRBV20-1 and TRBJ2-4; weak D call: TRBD2 (5 bases). Germline V gives CDR1 DFQATT, CDR2 SNEGSKA (reference sequence). The CDR3 has 15 amino acids. This chain's CDR3 is CSTRDPPSAKNIQYF. In nucleotides, the CDR3 is TGCAGTACTAGAGATCCACCCAGTGCCAAAAACATTCAGTACTTC.

Note on this clonotype: Compared with germline, one end of the junction differs, possibly owing to a read error. The chain has TRBV12-3 or TRBV12-4 and TRBJ1-1; 8 nucleotides agree with TRBD1. This CDR3 contains 16 residues. CDR3 in amino acids: CASTLVKRGQDTEAFF. CDR3 sequence (DNA): TGTGCCAGCACTTTAGTGAAAAGGGGACAGGACACTGAAGCTTTCTTT.

The table lists this clonotype with many counts. The chain uses TRBV6-5 and TRBJ1-5; D is unclear. The CDR3 runs to 17 residues. Germline V CDR1 and CDR2: MNHEY, SVGAGI. V lost 0 bases and J 1 base, leaving 13 bases between the germline ends. DNA for the CDR3: TGTGCCAGCAGTTACTCCGGAGTAGGCTTGAGCAATCAGCCCCAGCATTTT. The encoded protein is CASSYSGVGLSNQPQHF.

A note on this clonotype: One end of the junction does not line up with germline, which may come from a read error. This chain uses TRBV7-9 with TRBJ2-3; TRBD2 matches 9 bases. Germline values: CDR1 SEHNR, CDR2 FQNEAQ (reference sequence). The CDR3 length is 16 residues. The CDR3 coding sequence is TGTGCCAGCAGTCAAGGGTTAGCGGGGGACACAGATACGCTGTATTTT. Translated, it gives CASSQGLAGDTDTLYF.

This clonotype was seen a few times. J is TRBJ1-5 and V is TRBV4-1; TRBD1 matches at 9 bases. The CDR3 is made up of 16 amino acids. V shed 3 bases and J 4 bases; nucleotides not matched to a gene: 7. CDR1 MGHRA and CDR2 YSYEKL come from the germline V gene. CDR3 bases: TGCGCCAGCAGCCACAAGGACAGGGGTGAGAATCAGCCCCAGCATTTT. This sequence encodes CASSHKDRGENQPQHF.

This clonotype occurred many times. This chain connects TRBV20-1 to TRBJ1-5; no definite D call. The CDR3 is 10 amino acids. In germline, CDR1 is DFQATT, CDR2 SNEGSKA (reference sequence). V was cut by 3 bases and J by 12 bases, with 9 bases left in between. CDR3 protein: CSASKELQHF. The CDR3 DNA follows: TGCAGTGCTAGCAAGGAGCTCCAGCATTTT.

Note on this clonotype: At one end, the junction sequence differs from germline, possibly due to a read error. The chain joins TRBV6-5 to TRBJ2-7; D possibly corresponds to TRBD2 (6 bases). The CDR3 consists of 17 residues. The germline V gene has CDR1 MNHEY and CDR2 SVGAGI. CDR3 sequence reads: CASSYSVGGSASYELYF. CDR3 bases: TGTGCCAGCAGTTACTCAGTTGGGGGGAGTGCCTCCTACGAGCTGTATTTC.

Turning to this clonotype: This may arise from a read error, as a much more abundant clone is one base away. The chain joins TRBV11-2 to TRBJ2-2; D is uncertain. Looked up from germline, CDR1 is SGHAT and CDR2 is FQNNGV. Trimming left V 11 bases short and J 5 bases short, with 24 bases between. The CDR3 has 16 residues. CDR3 sequence (DNA): TGTGCCGGCAACTTATCTCTCGGTGGAAAGACCGGGGAGCTGTTTTTT. Its protein product is CAGNLSLGGKTGELFF.

The table lists this clonotype with many counts. The J gene is TRBJ1-2, the V gene TRBV6-1; TRBD1 matches at 10 bases. The germline gives CDR1 MNHNS, CDR2 SASEGT. V lost 7 bases to trimming and J lost 2 bases; unmatched junction nucleotides: 7. The CDR3 length is 15 residues. CDR3 nucleotides: TGTGCCAGCATTCTGGGACAGGGGCACAACTATGGCTACACCTTC. This encodes CASILGQGHNYGYTF.